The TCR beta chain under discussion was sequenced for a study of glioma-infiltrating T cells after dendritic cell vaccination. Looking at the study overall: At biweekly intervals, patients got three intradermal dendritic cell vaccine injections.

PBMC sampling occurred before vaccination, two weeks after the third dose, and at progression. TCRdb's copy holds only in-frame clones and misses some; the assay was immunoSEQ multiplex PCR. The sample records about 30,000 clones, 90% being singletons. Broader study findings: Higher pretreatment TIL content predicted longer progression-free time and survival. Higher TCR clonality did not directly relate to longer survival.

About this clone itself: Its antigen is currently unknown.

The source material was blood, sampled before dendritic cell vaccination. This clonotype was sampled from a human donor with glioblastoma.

CDR3 sequence reads: CASSPTPAGAESPLHF. CDR3 DNA sequence: TGCGCCAGCAGCCCGACCCCCGCGGGGGCAGAATCACCCCTCCACTTT. The chain recombines TRBV4-1 with TRBJ1-6; D is perhaps TRBD1 (6 bases). This CDR3 has 16 amino acids. Germline assignment: CDR1 MGHRA and CDR2 YSYEKL. Trimming shortened V by 4 bases and J by 10 bases, and 20 bases separated the two germline ends.